The T cell receptor (beta chain) under discussion was sequenced for a study of cytomegalovirus exposure and HLA in healthy donors (dated by TCRdb to the late 2010s). Regarding the study in general: An earlier analysis of more than 550 of the donors reported roughly 300 Gb of sequence data and some 110 million unique TCR beta sequences obtained from around 190 million T cells. Among 350 to 400 genotyped donors of the cohort, an average of 235,054 unique TCR beta nucleotide sequences were sequenced per donor, 15% to 20% of them non-productive. Every discovery cohort repertoire had been produced on one sequencing platform. Both class I and class II loci were covered by HLA typing, at four-digit resolution. Of the 300 to 400 genotyped donors, over 70% fell in the genetic ancestry cluster associated with self-reported Caucasian donors. The study aimed to test whether signatures of past pathogen exposure could be identified by cataloging public T cell receptors. A later genetic analysis used genome-wide SNP genotypes for about 65% of the 666 donors, treating that subset as a discovery cohort. The number of typed donors differed by locus: 629-630 for A, B, C, DRB1 and DQB1; 500 to 550 for DQA1; approximately 600 for DPA1; and around 470 for DPB1. High-throughput TCR immunosequencing, statistical association of individual TCRs with disease status, and machine learning were combined to predict cytomegalovirus infection status. In an earlier analysis of more than 550 of the donors, high-throughput TCR beta sequencing was used to judge whether each TCR beta V gene segment behaved as functional or pseudogenic. The later analysis used no new phenotypic data to find candidate immune exposures, relying instead on TCR beta sequences and their occurrence across donors. To study patterns of TCR occurrence, a later analysis re-analyzed previously published TCR beta repertoires from around 700 donors and added high-resolution HLA genotyping. A separate validation cohort of roughly 130 different subjects was used in addition to the roughly 720-subject first cohort. An early release covering about 600 HLA-typed donors comprised 300 to 350 gigabases of sequencing data and tens of millions of unique TCR sequences. A handful of DR-DQ haplotypes were handled as single units for association and clustering because linkage in the cohort was strong. Using immunosequencing, the study profiled T cell repertoires from about 650 subjects and related those repertoires to cytomegalovirus serostatus. Donor age, sex, ethnicity and CMV serostatus were compiled alongside the repertoire data.

This clone was found a few times. Its specific antigen is unknown. One base away there is no much larger clone; base qualities are not given. The cohort was made up of 500 to 850 healthy bone marrow donors. At the time of sampling, every cohort member was nominally healthy, though immune exposures that went unrecorded were likely present. The donor was CMV seronegative and belonged to the group of approximately 320 seronegative cohort members. Every donor gave a peripheral blood sample, and the peripheral blood mononuclear cells from that sample were used for TCR beta sequencing. The Qiagen DNeasy Blood Extraction Kit was used to extract genomic DNA from the blood cell samples. From the cysteine up to the phenylalanine, the CDR3 has a length of 16 residues. The CDR3 DNA has 48 bases and is translated from base 1. The germline V gene yields SGHTA for CDR1 and FQGTGA for CDR2. Trimming takes 5 bases from V and 2 bases from J, and the germline ends sit 15 bases apart.

What the research found in general, with its limitations: In vitro tests confirmed that a few of the cytomegalovirus-associated TCR beta chains recognize cytomegalovirus antigens. Correlated functional status among segregating V segments might be attributable to linkage disequilibrium, but an unknown experimental factor could not be ruled out. This cohort had only TCR beta chains sequenced, and the lack of alpha or paired-chain data limited which features could be detected. In a later genetic analysis, a missense DCLRE1C variant was associated with V-gene and J-gene trimming of TCR beta chains, and the association was replicated in an independent cohort. HLA typing was unavailable for some donors at each locus, so association tests used only the typed subset. Some IMGT-functional V segments, including TRBV6-2 and TRBV6-3, could not be distinguished by the 87-base-pair reads and were therefore excluded. Sequencing depth was assumed to be roughly uniform across donors in the presence/absence analyses, though that assumption may not hold. According to a later analysis, parvovirus B19, influenza, CMV and Epstein-Barr virus appeared linked to several top co-occurrence clusters. Most TCR sequences were observed very rarely across donors, whereas some public TCRs were present in many individuals. An earlier analysis of approximately 590 of the donors showed that most TCR beta V segments appeared in productive rearrangements either about 90% or about 30% of the time, which broadly matched IMGT annotations. According to a later analysis, TCR association rates differed among HLA loci, with DRB1 alleles showing the most associated TCRs and HLA-C alleles showing the fewest. Compared with the approximately 670-donor mean, donors in an Asian-associated ancestry cluster had fewer N-insertions in productive TCRs, according to a later genetic analysis. The sequencing pipeline was judged likely to have produced a cluster of highly shared sequence variants as a technical artifact. A later analysis found that HLA-associated TCR beta chains were more clonally expanded and had lower generation probabilities than equally common non-associated chains. CMV serostatus was the only immune exposure information available for the cohort. When HLA alleles, especially DR and DQ, strongly co-occurred, attributing TCR associations to individual alleles was difficult. Seventeen rarely observed V segments, including chromosome 9 orphons, were excluded from the earlier analysis of several hundred of the donors because counts were too low. Most CMV-associated TCR beta chains appeared to be HLA-restricted in a later analysis, and the HLA associations seemed to be driven largely by CMV exposure. The study gave a list of about 150 TCR beta chains associated with cytomegalovirus. It was suggested by the authors that the approach could potentially be generalized to other disease states and immunological phenotypes. A further reported finding was that TCR beta sequences accurately predicted the HLA-A and HLA-B alleles for most subjects in the first cohort. Specific HLA alleles were associated with 15,000 to 20,000 TCR beta sequences at a false discovery rate of 0.05 in a later analysis. In both the original and validation cohorts, the classifier was reported to diagnose cytomegalovirus status with high specificity and sensitivity.

Libraries were built with the immunoSEQ multiplex PCR assay. The multiplex PCR relied on a mix of 60 forward primers for TCR Vbeta segments and 13 reverse primers for TCR Jbeta segments. The CDR3 region of rearranged TCR beta genes was amplified from genomic DNA with a multiplex PCR assay. On the Illumina HiSeq System, the amplified TCR beta libraries were sequenced as 87-base-pair reads. The study's own analysis went as follows. A later analysis tallied 80 million to 95 million unique TCR beta chains across the 640 or so repertoires, and some 10 million of those chains were shared by two or more donors. Raw reads were error-corrected and collapsed into unique sequences by a nearest-neighbor algorithm in which closely related sequences were merged to remove PCR and sequencing errors. CDR3 sequences were aligned to IMGT reference sequences to assign V, D and J gene segments. For a sequence to be retained, a match of at least six nucleotides was required to both a V gene segment and a J gene segment. A rearrangement was called productive if the CDR3 had no stop codons and remained in frame with V and J, and every other rearrangement was called non-productive. Following IMGT convention, CDR3 was defined as the stretch from the second conserved V-encoded cysteine to the conserved J-encoded phenylalanine. The earlier analysis of about 500 of the donors excluded sequences that lacked an unambiguous match to a single V gene segment. In an earlier analysis of more than 500 of the donors, a V segment was called functional when productive rearrangements were above 56.7%, and segregating when the standard deviation between donors exceeded 5%. A statistical classification framework was developed to diagnose cytomegalovirus status using the catalog of TCR beta chain sequences. A later analysis assigned V and J genes by comparing TCR nucleotide sequences with IMGT/GENE-DB human TR gene sequences. The TCRdist pipeline was used in a later analysis to assign CDR3 sequences and most-parsimonious VDJ recombination scenarios. In a later analysis, every TCR beta chain was defined by the combination of its CDR3 amino acid sequence and its V-gene family, and reads without a unique V-gene family were dropped. As a way to deal with suspected cross-contamination and a sequencing artifact, a later analysis dropped over 550 nucleotide sequences that were highly shared and had low generation probability. A later analysis calculated a clonal expansion index for each public chain from normalized within-repertoire ranks of inferred template counts. In a later analysis, generation probabilities were computed using a VDJ recombination model fitted to out-of-frame rearrangements, and the results were checked against IGoR. A later analysis scored TCR-TCR, TCR-HLA and TCR-CMV co-occurrence with hypergeometric tests, applying a repertoire-size bias correction to TCR pairs. In a later analysis, false discovery rates were estimated by permuting HLA or CMV assignments 20 times. In a later analysis, co-occurring TCRs were grouped using DBSCAN, and TCRdist sequence similarity was added for clustering within HLA-allele-positive subsets. For co-occurrence clustering, repertoires with fewer than 30,000 or more than 120,000 public chains were excluded, along with a handful of repertoires with anomalous nucleotide sharing. Not all clones reach the TCRdb copy of this immuneACCESS table, which keeps in-frame sequences only. Checked studies attribute under half of the gap to unresolved V genes and leave the rest unexplained. That table is the source of V, J and clone size, and D and trimming were worked out from the DNA. The sample table contains around 98,000 clones; only one count was recorded for roughly 76% of them. Over 0.95% of the sample belongs to the ten largest clones.

The sequence was obtained from a female donor in good health and CMV-seronegative. The sequence is built from TRBV7-3 and TRBJ1-4, with a weak D call of TRBD1 (5 bases match). What was sequenced was PBMCs. This receptor carries the CDR3 CASSTRQNRTNEKLFF. The DNA sequence follows: TGTGCCAGCAGCACTCGACAGAACCGGACTAATGAAAAACTGTTTTTT. Joined to the reference TRBV7-3 and TRBJ1-4 proteins, this CDR3 gives the full variable domain: GAGVSQTPSNKVTEKGKYVELRCDPISGHTALYWYRQSLGQGPEFLIYFQGTGAADDSGLPNDRFFAVRPEGSVSTLKIQRTERGDSAVYLCASSTRQNRTNEKLFFGSGTQLSVL.